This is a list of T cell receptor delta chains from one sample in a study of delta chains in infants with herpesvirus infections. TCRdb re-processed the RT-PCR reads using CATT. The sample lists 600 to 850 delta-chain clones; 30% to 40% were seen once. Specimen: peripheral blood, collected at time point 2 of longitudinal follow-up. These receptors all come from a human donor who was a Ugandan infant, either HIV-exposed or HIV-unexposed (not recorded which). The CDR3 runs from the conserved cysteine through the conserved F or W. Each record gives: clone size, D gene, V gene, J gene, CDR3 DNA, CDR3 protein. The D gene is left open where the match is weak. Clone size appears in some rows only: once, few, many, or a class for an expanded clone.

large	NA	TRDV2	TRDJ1	TGTGCCTGTGACCCGGTTATGAGGGGGTTCGAAGGGCTACCTGGAGGTCGGACCGATAAACTCATCTTT	CACDPVMRGFEGLPGGRTDKLIF
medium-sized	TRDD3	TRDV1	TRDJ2	TGTGCTCTTGGGGCCCGGGAGAATTCCTACGCCTGGGGGATATGGGCTTTGACAGCACAACTCTTCTTT	CALGARENSYAWGIWALTAQLFF
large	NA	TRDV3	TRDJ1	TGTGCCTTCCAATTACACACCGATAAACTCATCTTT	CAFQLHTDKLIF
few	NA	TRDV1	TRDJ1	TGTGCTCTTGGGGAACTAAAAACCTCCTCCCTCTACACCGATAAACTCATCTTT	CALGELKTSSLYTDKLIF
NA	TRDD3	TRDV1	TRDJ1	TGTGCTCTTGGGGAACTAACCCCATTTCCCTGGGGGATACCAGACACCGATAAACTCATCTTT	CALGELTPFPWGIPDTDKLIF
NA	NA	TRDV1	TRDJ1	TGTGCTCTTGGGGAAGGATTCCTACTGGGGACCTTGCATAAACTCATCTTT	CALGEGFLLGTLHKLIF
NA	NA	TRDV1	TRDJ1	TGTGCTCTTGGGGAACCCCCTTCCTACTGGGGGATTGCTTTAGGCACCGATAAACTCATCTTT	CALGEPPSYWGIALGTDKLIF
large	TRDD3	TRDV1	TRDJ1	TGTGCTCTACAGGAACCTTCCTACCTACTGGGGGATACGGGCAAACTCATCTTT	CALQEPSYLLGDTGKLIF
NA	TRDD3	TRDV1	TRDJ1	TGTGCTCTTGGGGAAAACGCGGCTCGGGCGACCCCCTGGGGGTCCACCGATAAACTCATCTTT	CALGENAARATPWGSTDKLIF
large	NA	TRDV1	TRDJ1	TGTGCTCTTGGTGTGAGGGTCCTAAATCCCACCGATAAACTCATCTTT	CALGVRVLNPTDKLIF
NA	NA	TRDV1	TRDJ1	TGTGCTCTTGGGGACCTCCTTCCTCCGTACTGGGGGGGGAGAAAACTCATCTTT	CALGDLLPPYWGGRKLIF
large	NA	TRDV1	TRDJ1	TGTGCTCTTGGGGAACTCTTAAGATGGTGGTTCCTTCTGGGGTACACCGATAAACTCATCTTT	CALGELLRWWFLLGYTDKLIF
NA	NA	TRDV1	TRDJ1	TGTGCTCTTGGGGAAATGATCTCTATGGCGGTTCTCTCGTACACCGATAAACTCATCTTT	CALGEMISMAVLSYTDKLIF
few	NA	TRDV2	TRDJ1	TGTGCCTGTGACACCGATAAACTCATCTTT	CACDTDKLIF
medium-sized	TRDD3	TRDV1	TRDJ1	TGTGCTCTTGGGGAACTCTTCTTAAGTCCTTTCCTGGGGGATCGACTTGGCTCCGATAAACTCATCTTT	CALGELFLSPFLGDRLGSDKLIF
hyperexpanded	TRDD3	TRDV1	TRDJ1	TGTGCTCTTGGGGTTTCCCCTTCTCGCTGGGGGATACCGGAGGAACTCATCTTT	CALGVSPSRWGIPEELIF
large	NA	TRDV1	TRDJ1	TGTGCTCTTGGGGGGCCCCTATTTCGCCCCGATAAACTCATCTTT	CALGGPLFRPDKLIF
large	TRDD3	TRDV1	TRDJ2	TGTGCTCTTGGGGAACAACCTTCCTACATATTAGCTGGGGGATACGGAGCAGCACAACTCTTCTTT	CALGEQPSYILAGGYGAAQLFF